The T cell receptor (beta chain) described here comes from a study of post-analysis software for immune sequencing data. Researchers reported that TCR beta cDNA libraries carried unique molecular identifiers. Using its own MiXCR run on the PCR reads, TCRdb lists one record per CDR3 protein. The sample has about 540,000 distinct CDR3 sequences, under 40% seen once; the top ten hold around 6.1%. Germline lookup yields CDR1 SQVTM and CDR2 ANQGSEA. The CDR3 is 13 amino acids. Trimming took 3 bases from V and 2 from J, leaving 10 bases between them. Study-level points and caveats: Comparison of patients with controls showed five TRBV segments more frequent in patients, TRBV5-6, TRBV5-1 and TRBV20-1 among them.

To note about this clonotype: The target antigen is unknown.

Input material: blood. This clonotype was sampled from a girl aged 2-17 years with multiple sclerosis. The chain is built from TRBV29-1 and TRBJ1-2; D is undetermined. In nucleotides, the CDR3 is TGCAGCGTTGATCCTGGGCCAAACTATGGCTACACCTTC. Its translation is CSVDPGPNYGYTF.